This T cell receptor (beta chain) was sequenced during a study of Tregs in tolerant kidney transplant recipients. With regard to this clone: Antigen: not known.

Trimming cost V 0 bases and J 0 bases, with 6 bases left between them. The CDR3 covers 14 residues. Germline V gene data show CDR1 as KGHSH and CDR2 as LQKENI. Related graft donors supplied nonmyeloablative bone marrow transplants, and mixed chimerism was transient. Unstimulated regulatory T cells (CD4+CD25+CD127-), CD4+CD25- non-regulatory cells, CD4 and CD8 cells were FACS-sorted from thawed PBMCs. Produced via immunoSEQ multiplex PCR; TCRdb's table is partial and in-frame only. Among about 50,000 clones listed, over 85% were seen once. Study conclusions and caveats: Antigen-driven expansion was suggested because donor-specific Tregs expanded more than all Tregs in tolerant patients. Validation in larger populations is needed because few patients were studied.

The receptor was derived from a human patient who received a combined kidney and bone marrow transplant. Some T cells could come from the graft donor. The source was CD8+ T cells from blood (PBMCs), collected 12 months after the transplant. The genes are TRBV18 and TRBJ2-7; D not certain. The CDR3: CASSPPRSSYEQYF. CDR3 in DNA: TGTGCCAGCTCACCACCGAGGAGCTCCTACGAGCAGTACTTC.